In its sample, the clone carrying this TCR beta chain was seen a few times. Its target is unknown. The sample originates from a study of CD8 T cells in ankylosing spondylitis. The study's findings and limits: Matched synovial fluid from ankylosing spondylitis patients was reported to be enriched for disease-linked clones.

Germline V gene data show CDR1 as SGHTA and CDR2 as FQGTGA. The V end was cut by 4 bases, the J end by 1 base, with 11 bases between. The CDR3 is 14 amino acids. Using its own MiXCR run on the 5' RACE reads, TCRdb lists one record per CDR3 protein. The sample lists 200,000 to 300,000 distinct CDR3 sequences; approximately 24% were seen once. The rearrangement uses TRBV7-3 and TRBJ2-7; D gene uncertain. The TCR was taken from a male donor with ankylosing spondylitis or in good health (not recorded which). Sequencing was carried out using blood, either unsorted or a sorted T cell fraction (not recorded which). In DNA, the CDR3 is TGTGCCAGCAGCTCTCAAACTCATTCCTACGAGCAGTACTTC. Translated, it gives CASSSQTHSYEQYF.